A single sample gave rise to the 14 T cell receptor beta chains below, sequenced in a study of T cell clones after liver transplantation. Assay used: immunoSEQ multiplex PCR; TCRdb lists only in-frame clones, some missing. The data contain about 50,000 clones, 65% to 80% of them singletons. The sequences come from CD4+ T cells from blood, collected approximately 54 months after liver transplant. These receptors were collected from a human patient who received a liver transplant. These T cells may partly come from the graft donor.

V usage is TRBV25-1 and J usage is TRBJ2-3; 8 nucleotides match TRBD2. The germline V gene encodes CDR1 MGHDK and CDR2 SYGVNS. Trimming cost V 6 bases and J 4 bases; bases outside gene matches: 9. The CDR3 spans 15 residues. The CDR3 loop reads CASRRAGGRADTQYF. The CDR3 DNA is TGTGCCAGCAGACGGGCGGGGGGCCGGGCAGATACGCAGTATTTT.

Many counts were recorded for this clone. This chain connects TRBV7-8 to TRBJ2-7; D gene unclear. Trimming removed 3 bases from V and 0 bases from J, with 0 bases in between. The germline V gene encodes CDR1 SGHVS and CDR2 FQNEAQ. The CDR3 spans 11 residues. The CDR3 region is CASSFSYEQYF. The DNA of the CDR3 is TGTGCCAGCAGCTTCTCCTACGAGCAGTACTTC.

V usage is TRBV10-3 and J usage is TRBJ2-1; 8 positions match TRBD1. This CDR3 comprises 14 residues. Germline V gene data show CDR1 as ENHRY and CDR2 as SYGVKD. Trimming removed 7 bases from V and 8 bases from J; junction bases left unmatched: 10. CDR3 in DNA: TGTGCCATCAAGACCCAGGGGGCAGAGCATGAGCAGTTCTTC. It encodes CAIKTQGAEHEQFF.

This clone appeared once. The genes are TRBV7-9 and TRBJ1-4; D perhaps matches TRBD1 (5 bases). With 5 bases removed from V and 7 bases from J, the gap between germline ends came to 14 bases. The length of the CDR3 is 14 residues. The V gene's germline CDR1 is SEHNR and CDR2 FQNEAQ (reference sequence). The CDR3 sequence is CASSRQGGGEKLFF. The CDR3 DNA sequence: TGTGCCAGCAGCAGGCAGGGAGGAGGTGAAAAACTGTTTTTT. Based on the CDR3 plus reference TRBV7-9 and TRBJ1-4, the full variable domain is DTGVSQNPRHKITKRGQNVTFRCDPISEHNRLYWYRQTLGQGPEFLTYFQNEAQLEKSRLLSDRFSAERPKGSFSTLEIQRTEQGDSAMYLCASSRQGGGEKLFFGSGTQLSVL.

The rearrangement uses TRBV18 and TRBJ1-1; a possible D gene is TRBD1 (6 bases). V was trimmed by 3 bases and J by 2 bases, leaving 13 bases between them. The CDR3 consists of 15 residues. Germline CDR1 and CDR2: KGHSH and LQKENI. CDR3 amino acids: CASSPRTEQNTEAFF. CDR3 coding DNA: TGTGCCAGCTCACCCCGGACAGAACAAAACACTGAAGCTTTCTTT.

The rearrangement joins TRBV5-5 to TRBJ2-7; 7 bases line up with TRBD2. V lost 6 bases to trimming and J lost 4 bases; unmatched junction nucleotides: 13. The CDR3 has 15 residues. Germline V CDR1 and CDR2: SGHKS, YYEKEE (reference sequence). As DNA, the CDR3 is TGTGCCAGCACCCCGGGGGAGGGGTTTTTGTACGAGCAGTACTTC. Encoded protein: CASTPGEGFLYEQYF.

The chain couples TRBV6-5 to TRBJ1-2; D is perhaps TRBD1 (6 bases). Germline loops: CDR1 MNHEY, CDR2 SVGAGI. Trimming cost V 0 bases and J 8 bases, with 16 bases left between them. CDR3 size: 15 residues. The CDR3 loop is CASSYSIDGGRGYTF. The CDR3 DNA sequence: TGTGCCAGCAGTTACTCTATCGACGGGGGGCGAGGCTACACCTTC.

The gene calls are TRBV9 and TRBJ1-3; 7 nucleotides agree with TRBD1. V dropped 4 bases and J dropped 1; count of bases not matched to a gene: 11. CDR1 and CDR2 from the germline V gene are SGDLS and YYNGEE. The CDR3 totals 17 residues. This CDR3 reads CASSPGPGGTSGNTIYF. The CDR3 nucleotides are TGTGCCAGCAGCCCCGGACCAGGGGGAACTTCTGGAAACACCATATATTTT. The whole variable domain, filled in from reference TRBV9 and TRBJ1-3, reads DSGVTQTPKHLITATGQRVTLRCSPRSGDLSVYWYQQSLDQGLQFLIQYYNGEERAKGNILERFSAQQFPDLHSELNLSSLELGDSALYFCASSPGPGGTSGNTIYFGEGSWLTVV.

This clone occurred once. V is TRBV5-1 and J is TRBJ2-7, with D unresolved. Deletions cut 2 bases from V and 2 bases from J, with 11 bases between. Looked up from germline, CDR1 is SGHRS and CDR2 is YFSETQ. The CDR3 length is 14 residues. The CDR3 DNA reads as TGCGCCAGCAGCTTCTCTGAAGGGACCTACGAGCAGTACTTC. Protein sequence: CASSFSEGTYEQYF.

This clone showed up just once. This sequence joins TRBV19 and TRBJ1-2; D unclear. The ends were cut back, 5 bases at V and 5 bases at J, with 9 bases in the middle. CDR3 length equals 12 residues. CDR1 LNHDA and CDR2 SQIVND come from the germline V gene (reference sequence). The chain's CDR3 is CASSPRDYGYTF. DNA of the CDR3: TGTGCCAGTAGTCCTAGAGATTATGGCTACACCTTC. Together with reference TRBV19 and TRBJ1-2, the CDR3 gives the full variable domain: DGGITQSPKYLFRKEGQNVTLSCEQNLNHDAMYWYRQDPGQGLRLIYYSQIVNDFQKGDIAEGYSVSREKKESFPLTVTSAQKNPTAFYLCASSPRDYGYTFGSGTRLTVV.

This chain connects TRBV28 to TRBJ2-3, with 8 bases matching TRBD1. J gave up 3 bases and V 2 bases, and 4 bases lay outside the gene matches. This CDR3 is 15 amino acids long. Germline lookup yields CDR1 MDHEN and CDR2 SYDVKM. The CDR3 DNA reads as TGTGCCAGCAGTTTACAGGGGGCGAAAACAGATACGCAGTATTTT. As protein: CASSLQGAKTDTQYF.

The genes are TRBV2 and TRBJ2-5; 8 bases align to TRBD2. The CDR3 is 14 amino acids. Germline assignment: CDR1 SNHLY and CDR2 FYNNEI. J gave up 5 bases and V 6 bases, and 8 bases lay outside the gene matches. The CDR3 nucleotides read TGTGCCAGCAGAGGTAGACTAGCGAGGGAGACCCAGTACTTC. This codes for CASRGRLARETQYF.

V and J are TRBV10-3 and TRBJ2-1, with 11 bases aligning to TRBD2. Germline CDR1 ENHRY, CDR2 SYGVKD. The CDR3 has 14 amino acids. V lost 6 bases, J lost 9 bases, and 7 bases stayed unmatched. CDR3 amino acids: CAIRLAGESSEQFF. The CDR3 DNA sequence: TGTGCCATCAGACTAGCGGGGGAATCCAGTGAGCAGTTCTTC.

The rearrangement joins TRBV5-1 to TRBJ2-7; 9 bases map to TRBD1. The trim removed 4 bases at V and 6 bases at J, leaving 11 bases unmatched. CDR1 is SGHRS, CDR2 YFSETQ, per germline. This CDR3 comprises 15 residues. This CDR3 is CASSALSGQGGEQYF. The CDR3 region has the DNA TGCGCCAGCAGCGCACTTTCGGGACAGGGAGGCGAGCAGTACTTC.